These 25 T cell receptor beta chains share one sample of origin, sequenced in a study of shared clonotypes between healthy human individuals. The method was immunoSEQ multiplex PCR; TCRdb's version includes in-frame clones alone and lacks a portion of them. The sample contains about 2.3 million clones, approximately 90% of which appear only once. The sample taken for sequencing was naive CD4+ T cells from PBMCs. Specified subset: CD45RA+ positively selected. The receptors shown here come from a man aged 18 to 35 in good health. Some clones in this sample may be carry-over from other donors' samples.

This clone was detected a few times. Other DNA sequences in this sample translate to the same CDR3. The CDR3 protein is CASSLGGGETQYF. DNA for the CDR3: TGCGCCAGCAGCTTGGGGGGTGGAGAGACCCAGTACTTC. The chain employs TRBV5-1 and TRBJ2-5; D unclear. Germline V CDR1 and CDR2: SGHRS, YFSETQ. Trimming stripped 0 bases from V and 4 bases from J, with 7 bases between. This CDR3 region has 13 residues.

This clone was picked up a small number of times. The rearrangement joins TRBV29-1 to TRBJ1-4; D gene uncertain. Trimming took 6 bases from V and 0 from J, leaving 8 bases between them. The CDR3 totals 13 residues. Germline V gene data show CDR1 as SQVTM and CDR2 as ANQGSEA. The CDR3 loop is CSVLVSTNEKLFF. The CDR3 region has the DNA TGCAGCGTCCTCGTTTCAACTAATGAAAAACTGTTTTTT.

The J gene is TRBJ2-1, the V gene TRBV5-1; TRBD2 matches at 12 bases. The germline V gene has CDR1 SGHRS and CDR2 YFSETQ. Trimming took 6 bases from V and 8 from J; bases not matched to a gene: 9. The CDR3 covers 15 residues. The DNA of the CDR3 is TGCGCCAGCACCCCGGGACTAGCGGGCCCAGATGAGCAGTTCTTC. Protein product: CASTPGLAGPDEQFF.

The chain links TRBV9 to TRBJ2-5; D ambiguous. In germline, CDR1 is SGDLS, CDR2 YYNGEE. The V and J ends lost 0 bases and 7 bases respectively, with 10 bases between them. The CDR3 is made up of 13 amino acids. The CDR3 nucleotides are TGTGCCAGCAGCGTAGATCGCGAAGGGACCCAGTACTTC. It is translated as CASSVDREGTQYF. The full variable domain, with the rest looked up from reference TRBV9 and TRBJ2-5, is DSGVTQTPKHLITATGQRVTLRCSPRSGDLSVYWYQQSLDQGLQFLIQYYNGEERAKGNILERFSAQQFPDLHSELNLSSLELGDSALYFCASSVDREGTQYFGPGTRLLVL.

The V gene is TRBV5-5, the J gene TRBJ1-1, with D possibly being TRBD1 (6 bases). The ends were cut back, 2 bases at V and 3 bases at J, with 11 bases in the middle. The CDR3 sequence is 14 residues long. CDR1 and CDR2 (germline): SGHKS, YYEKEE (reference sequence). The CDR3 loop reads CASSLTTGHTEAFF. CDR3 DNA: TGTGCCAGCAGCTTAACGACAGGTCACACTGAAGCTTTCTTT.

As concerns this clone: Other DNA sequences within the sample encode an identical CDR3. The rearrangement uses TRBV6-5 and TRBJ1-1; a possible D gene is TRBD1 (5 bases). V was clipped by 2 bases and J by 2 bases, with 9 bases between them. CDR1 is MNHEY, CDR2 SVGAGI, per germline. The CDR3 has 14 amino acids. The CDR3, as DNA: TGTGCCAGCAGTTACCGCACAGGAAACACTGAAGCTTTCTTT. It yields the protein CASSYRTGNTEAFF.

This chain joins TRBV7-2 and TRBJ2-2; D ambiguous. Germline CDR1 is SGHTA and CDR2 is FQGNSA. The CDR3 loop spans 16 amino acids. V lost 5 bases, J lost 0 bases, and 13 bases lay in between. The CDR3 DNA follows: TGTGCCAGCAGCCTCCAAGCAACGGCGAACACCGGGGAGCTGTTTTTT. It yields the protein CASSLQATANTGELFF.

The chain combines TRBV2 with TRBJ2-7; 11 bases match TRBD2. The germline V gene encodes CDR1 SNHLY and CDR2 FYNNEI. This CDR3 contains 14 residues. Losses at the gene ends were 9 bases for V and 2 bases for J; bases not matched to a gene: 6. The CDR3 sequence: CASLRLAGTYEQYF. The CDR3 nucleotides are TGTGCCAGTCTTAGACTAGCGGGAACCTACGAGCAGTACTTC.

This rearrangement joins TRBV11-2 to TRBJ2-3; 9 bases match TRBD2. The CDR3 runs 14 residues. CDR1 and CDR2 from the germline V gene are SGHAT and FQNNGV. V trimming: 5 bases; J trimming: 12 bases; junction bases outside the gene matches: 12. Written as DNA, the CDR3 is TGTGCCAGCAGCCGCGTAGCGGGAGAAATTTCCCAGTATTTT. This codes for CASSRVAGEISQYF.

The rearrangement joins TRBV5-1 to TRBJ2-2; D uncertain. The CDR3 totals 14 residues. Germline V gene lookup returns CDR1 SGHRS and CDR2 YFSETQ. V lost 0 bases to trimming and J lost 5 bases, with 8 bases between them. CDR3 DNA sequence: TGCGCCAGCAGCTTGGATGTGGAAACCGGGGAGCTGTTTTTT. Its translation: CASSLDVETGELFF.

V is TRBV27 and J is TRBJ2-6; D remains unclear. The germline V gene encodes CDR1 MNHEY and CDR2 SMNVEV (reference sequence). V lost 5 bases to trimming and J lost 4 bases, with 12 bases between them. The CDR3 totals 15 residues. CDR3 in amino acids: CASSAFRSGANVLTF. In nucleotides, the CDR3 is TGTGCCAGCAGTGCATTCAGGTCCGGGGCCAACGTCCTGACTTTC.

This chain uses TRBV18 with TRBJ1-2; 7 positions agree with TRBD1. After removal of 3 bases from V and 4 bases from J, the junction contained 11 bases not matched to a gene. The CDR3 covers 16 residues. Germline V CDR1 and CDR2: KGHSH, LQKENI. The CDR3 here is CASSPETTGTIYGYTF. In DNA form, the CDR3 reads TGTGCCAGCTCACCTGAAACGACAGGGACCATCTATGGCTACACCTTC.

The V and J genes are TRBV7-9 and TRBJ2-7, with 8 nucleotides matching TRBD2. V shed 1 base and J 1 base; nucleotides not matched to a gene: 6. The CDR3 totals 16 residues. Germline V CDR1 and CDR2: SEHNR, FQNEAQ (reference sequence). CDR3 nucleotides: TGTGCCAGCAGCTTAGTTAGCGGGACTGTATCCTACGAGCAGTACTTC. It yields the protein CASSLVSGTVSYEQYF.

The chain recombines TRBV27 with TRBJ2-3; TRBD2 might be the D (6 bases). This CDR3 has 15 residues. V was cut by 8 bases and J by 2 bases, with 17 bases left in between. Germline V lookup: CDR1 MNHEY, CDR2 SMNVEV (reference sequence). The CDR3 spells CASPLAGRPTDTQYF. The CDR3 nucleotides read TGTGCCAGCCCTCTCGCCGGGAGACCCACAGATACGCAGTATTTT.

The gene calls are TRBV19 and TRBJ2-5; TRBD1 aligns across 10 bases. Germline CDR1 LNHDA, CDR2 SQIVND (reference sequence). CDR3 length: 17 amino acids. Trimming took 3 bases from V and 5 from J; bases not matched to a gene: 12. The DNA for the CDR3 is TGTGCCAGTAGTATGGATTCCGGGACAGGGGTGTGGGAGACCCAGTACTTC. Protein product: CASSMDSGTGVWETQYF.

Turning to this clone: Other nucleotide sequences from this sample produce the same CDR3. The chain couples TRBV5-1 to TRBJ1-1; 7 nucleotides match TRBD1. With V trimmed by 4 bases and J by 1 base, 7 bases remained unmatched. This CDR3 spans 15 amino acids. Germline CDR1 is SGHRS and CDR2 is YFSETQ. The CDR3 nucleotides read TGCGCCAGCAGCCCCACAGGGGTGGGGAACACTGAAGCTTTCTTT. This sequence encodes CASSPTGVGNTEAFF.

The chain employs TRBV15 and TRBJ1-5; no definite D call. CDR3 length: 14 amino acids. Germline assignment: CDR1 LNHNV and CDR2 YYDKDF (reference sequence). The germline V and J ends were trimmed by 0 bases and 1 base, with 4 bases remaining between them. In DNA form, the CDR3 reads TGTGCCACCAGCAGAGACCTCAGCAATCAGCCCCAGCATTTT. Encoded protein: CATSRDLSNQPQHF. Combining the CDR3 with reference TRBV15 and TRBJ1-5 gives the whole variable domain DAMVIQNPRYQVTQFGKPVTLSCSQTLNHNVMYWYQQKSSQAPKLLFHYYDKDFNNEADTPDNFQSRRPNTSFCFLDIRSPGLGDTAMYLCATSRDLSNQPQHFGDGTRLSIL.

This clone was recorded only once. This chain links TRBV6-5 with TRBJ1-5, with unresolved D. V shed 5 bases and J shed 5 bases, with 7 bases lying between them. The CDR3 runs 12 residues. CDR1 is MNHEY and CDR2 is SVGAGI in the germline V gene. In nucleotides, the CDR3 is TGTGCCAGCAGTCACCGGGATCAGCCCCAGCATTTT. It specifies CASSHRDQPQHF.

The genes are TRBV5-5 and TRBJ2-7, with 7 bases lining up with TRBD1. The length of the CDR3 is 16 residues. V lost 0 bases, J lost 2 bases, and 8 bases stayed unmatched. Germline V gene sequence: CDR1 SGHKS, CDR2 YYEKEE (reference sequence). The chain's CDR3 is CASSLASFGTAYEQYF. CDR3 in DNA: TGTGCCAGCAGCTTGGCAAGCTTTGGGACAGCCTACGAGCAGTACTTC.

Remarks on this clone: Other nucleotide sequences in the sample specify the same CDR3. J is TRBJ2-1 and V is TRBV7-3, with 8 bases lining up with TRBD1. J lost 7 bases, V lost 3 bases, and 2 bases had no gene match. The CDR3 totals 13 residues. Per the germline V gene, CDR1 is SGHTA and CDR2 is FQGTGA. The CDR3 loop is CASSLDRENEQFF. The CDR3 nucleotides read TGTGCCAGCAGCTTGGACAGGGAAAATGAGCAGTTCTTC.

The gene calls are TRBV29-1 and TRBJ1-2, with TRBD1 identical over 10 bases. CDR3 size: 15 residues. Germline CDR1 and CDR2: SQVTM and ANQGSEA. The junction had 10 bases not matched to a gene; V was cut back by 1 base and J by 8 bases. The CDR3 reads CSVEGRETGGRGYTF. Written as DNA, the CDR3 is TGCAGCGTTGAAGGAAGGGAGACAGGGGGCAGAGGCTACACCTTC.

The chain employs TRBV14 and TRBJ2-1, with TRBD2 matching 13 bases. V was pared by 4 bases and J by 5 bases, with 17 bases of the junction left unmatched. Germline CDR1 and CDR2: SGHDN and FVKESK. The length of the CDR3 is 20 residues. The CDR3 DNA sequence: TGTGCCAGCAGCCGCCGTCTACTAGCGGGAGGGCCCCAAGGGGACAATGAGCAGTTCTTC. Translated: CASSRRLLAGGPQGDNEQFF.

This clone was observed once. This chain joins TRBV7-2 and TRBJ2-1; D is uncertain. The CDR3 covers 11 residues. CDR1 SGHTA and CDR2 FQGNSA come from the germline V gene. Trimming stripped 6 bases from V and 12 bases from J, with 12 bases between. In DNA, the CDR3 is TGTGCCAGCAGGACTTCAGTGGCGCAGTTCTTC. This translates into CASRTSVAQFF.

The J gene is TRBJ2-3, the V gene TRBV29-1; 8 nucleotides line up with TRBD2. Germline CDR1 and CDR2: SQVTM and ANQGSEA. V trimming: 4 bases; J trimming: 3 bases; junction bases outside the gene matches: 6. The CDR3 consists of 14 residues. CDR3 sequence: CSVGSSGKTDTQYF. Written as DNA, the CDR3 is TGCAGCGTTGGTAGTAGCGGGAAAACAGATACGCAGTATTTT.

This chain joins TRBV5-1 and TRBJ1-1; no definite D call. The CDR3 has 14 amino acids. V lost 3 bases to trimming and J lost 1 base, with 10 bases between them. Germline CDR1 reads SGHRS; CDR2 reads YFSETQ. The CDR3 loop is CASSSILRNTEAFF. CDR3 coding DNA: TGCGCCAGCAGCTCGATACTCAGGAACACTGAAGCTTTCTTT.